The clone carrying this T cell receptor beta chain showed up just a few times. Its antigen remains unknown. The data were taken from a study of spatial heterogeneity in lung cancer. Study context: The donors, 70 or so patients with untreated early-stage non-small cell lung cancer, provided the samples. The study's findings and limits: Tumor TCRs that were ubiquitous and expanded showed up in blood more at resection than follow-up.

All TCR cDNA molecules were individually tagged with a unique molecular identifier. TCRdb used MiXCR to reprocess the 5' RACE reads, holding one entry per CDR3 protein. This sample yields roughly 71,000 distinct CDR3 sequences, of which less than 9.5% are seen a single time; 1.9% belongs to the top ten. As for time point: blood at routine non-recurrence follow-up after resection. This sample comprised PBMCs, obtained at follow-up. The receptor was derived from a female donor with early-stage non-small cell lung cancer.

CDR3 nucleotide sequence: TGTGCCAGCAGCTCACCGAACACCGGGGAGCTGTTTTTT. The encoded protein is CASSSPNTGELFF. The J gene is TRBJ2-2, the V gene TRBV7-2, with D uncertain. CDR1 and CDR2 (germline): SGHTA, FQGNSA. Trimming removed 4 bases from V and 0 bases from J, with 3 bases in between. The CDR3 consists of 13 residues.